The source of this T cell receptor beta chain is a study of blood T cell repertoires in COVID-19. As for the study in general: The samples span acute and convalescent COVID-19 from the United States, Italy and Spain. T cells, B-cell-depleted T cells, or PBMCs supplied cDNA or gDNA.

V dropped 5 bases and J dropped 5 bases, with 12 bases sitting between them. There are 13 residues in the CDR3. Authors' methods: Scientists estimated how many nucleated cells there were by amplifying reference gene primers. Using immunoSEQ multiplex PCR, the repertoire was profiled, and TCRdb retains in-frame clones only, with some absent. Clone size and V and J calls were adopted from that table, with D and trimming inferred from the DNA. The repertoire consists of approximately 28,000 clones, with around four fifths occurring once and the leading ten covering 7.8%. This rearrangement joins TRBV12-3 or TRBV12-4 to TRBJ2-5, with D perhaps TRBD1 (5 bases). What was sequenced was peripheral blood. The receptor comes from a woman in her sixties or seventies with active or convalescent COVID-19. CDR3 sequence reads: CASSQGVLETQYF. The CDR3, as DNA: TGTGCCAGCAGTCAGGGTGTTCTGGAGACCCAGTACTTC.